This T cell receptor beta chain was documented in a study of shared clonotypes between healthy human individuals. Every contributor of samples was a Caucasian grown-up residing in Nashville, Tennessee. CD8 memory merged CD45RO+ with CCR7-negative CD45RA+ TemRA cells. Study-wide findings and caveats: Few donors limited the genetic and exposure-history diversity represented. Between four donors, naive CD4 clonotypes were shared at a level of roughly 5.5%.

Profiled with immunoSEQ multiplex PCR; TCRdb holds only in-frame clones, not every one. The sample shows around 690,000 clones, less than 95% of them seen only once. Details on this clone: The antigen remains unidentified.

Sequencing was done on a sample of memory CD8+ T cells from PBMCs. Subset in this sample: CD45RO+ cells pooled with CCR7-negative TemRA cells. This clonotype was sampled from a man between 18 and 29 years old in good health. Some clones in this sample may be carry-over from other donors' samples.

The CDR3 nucleotides read TGTGCCAGTGGGGAAGGAGAATCCTACGAGCAGTACTTC. It encodes CASGEGESYEQYF. The chain employs TRBV5-6 and TRBJ2-7; D not certain. This CDR3 is built from 13 residues. V dropped 8 bases and J dropped 1 base, with 13 bases sitting between them. CDR1 and CDR2 (germline): SGHDT, YYEEEE.